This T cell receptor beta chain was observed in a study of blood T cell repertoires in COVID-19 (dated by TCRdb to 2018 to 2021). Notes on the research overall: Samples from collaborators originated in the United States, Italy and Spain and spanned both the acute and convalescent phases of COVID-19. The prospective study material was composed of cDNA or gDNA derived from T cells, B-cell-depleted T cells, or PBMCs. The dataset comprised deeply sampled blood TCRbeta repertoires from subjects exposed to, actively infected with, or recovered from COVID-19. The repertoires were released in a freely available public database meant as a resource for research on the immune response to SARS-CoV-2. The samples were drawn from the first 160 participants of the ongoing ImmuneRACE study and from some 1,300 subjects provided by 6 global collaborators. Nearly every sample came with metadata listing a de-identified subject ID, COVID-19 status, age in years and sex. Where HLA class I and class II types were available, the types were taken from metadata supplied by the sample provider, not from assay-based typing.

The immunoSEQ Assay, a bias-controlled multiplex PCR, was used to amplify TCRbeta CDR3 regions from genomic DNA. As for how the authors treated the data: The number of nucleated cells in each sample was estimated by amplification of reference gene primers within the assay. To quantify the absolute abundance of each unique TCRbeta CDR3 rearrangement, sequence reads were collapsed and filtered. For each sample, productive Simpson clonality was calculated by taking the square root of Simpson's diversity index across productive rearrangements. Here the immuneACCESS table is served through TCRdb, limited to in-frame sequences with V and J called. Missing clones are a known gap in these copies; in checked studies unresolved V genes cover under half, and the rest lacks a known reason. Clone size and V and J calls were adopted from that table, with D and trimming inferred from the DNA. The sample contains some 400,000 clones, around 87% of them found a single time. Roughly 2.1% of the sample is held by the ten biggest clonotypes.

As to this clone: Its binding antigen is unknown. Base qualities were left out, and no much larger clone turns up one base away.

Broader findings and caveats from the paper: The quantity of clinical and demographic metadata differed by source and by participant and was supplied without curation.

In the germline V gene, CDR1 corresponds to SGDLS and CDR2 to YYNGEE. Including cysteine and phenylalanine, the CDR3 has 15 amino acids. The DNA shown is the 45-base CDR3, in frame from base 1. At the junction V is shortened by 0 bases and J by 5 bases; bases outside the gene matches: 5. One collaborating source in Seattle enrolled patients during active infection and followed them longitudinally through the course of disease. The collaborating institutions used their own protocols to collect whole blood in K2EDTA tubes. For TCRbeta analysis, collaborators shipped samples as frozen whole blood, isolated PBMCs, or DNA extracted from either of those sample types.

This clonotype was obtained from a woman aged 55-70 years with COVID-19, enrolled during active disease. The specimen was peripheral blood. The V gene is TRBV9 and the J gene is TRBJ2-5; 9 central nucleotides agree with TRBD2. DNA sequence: TGTGCCAGCAGCGTAGGTCCGACTAGCGGTGAGACCCAGTACTTC. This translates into CASSVGPTSGETQYF.